These 21 T cell receptor beta chains came from one sample sequenced in a study of T cells in Graves' hyperthyroidism and ophthalmopathy. Researchers amplified the TCR beta CDR3 regions from RNA transcripts. During a first-round RT-PCR of the TCR CDR3, the HTBI primer set was used. TCRdb re-called the multiplex PCR reads through MiXCR, storing one row per CDR3 protein. The table includes around 430,000 distinct CDR3 sequences, 14% to 15% detected once. Sequenced sample: blood. These receptors were obtained from a woman in her twenties or thirties with Graves' hyperthyroidism.

This clonotype has just a few counts. A read error is possible here, since a much larger clone lies one base away. The genes are TRBV6-1 and TRBJ2-2; tentative D call: TRBD2 (5 bases). The CDR3 extends over 15 amino acids. The V gene's germline CDR1 is MNHNS and CDR2 SASEGT. The CDR3 DNA reads TGTGCCAGCAGTAAAGCCGTCGCGGGCACCGGGGAGCTGTTTTTT. Protein sequence: CASSKAVAGTGELFF.

There are many counts of this clonotype. The genes are TRBV20-1 and TRBJ2-1, with D possibly called TRBD1 or TRBD2 (5 bases each). Looked up from germline, CDR1 is DFQATT and CDR2 is SNEGSKA (reference sequence). CDR3 length: 13 residues. V dropped 7 bases and J dropped 4 bases, with 14 bases sitting between them. The CDR3 DNA reads TGCAGTGGTGGGGTGGGGGTATACAATGAGCAGTTCTTC. Translation gives CSGGVGVYNEQFF.

This clonotype was found many times. The chain links TRBV28 to TRBJ2-7; 7 bases map to TRBD1. Germline-derived CDR1 and CDR2 are MDHEN and SYDVKM. Unmatched junction bases numbered 6, after V lost 5 bases and J lost 2 bases. This CDR3 has 14 amino acids. CDR3 bases: TGTGCCAGCAGTACGCCGGGACAGCCCTACGAGCAGTACTTC. Amino acid sequence: CASSTPGQPYEQYF.

The chain has TRBV12-3 or TRBV12-4 and TRBJ2-7, with a possible D match to TRBD2 (5 bases). The CDR3 extends over 15 amino acids. V lost 6 bases to trimming and J lost 5 bases, with 20 bases between them. The CDR3 sequence: CASSRSAPARDEQYF. CDR3 nucleotides: TGTGCCAGCAGCCGATCGGCACCAGCGAGGGACGAGCAGTACTTC.

The genes are TRBV28 and TRBJ1-6, with TRBD1 matching over 7 bases. J lost 9 bases, V lost 10 bases, and 9 bases had no gene match. This CDR3 has 13 amino acids. CDR1 and CDR2 (germline): MDHEN, SYDVKM. The CDR3 nucleotides read TGTGCCACCTTTTATAACAGGGGTTCACCCCTCCACTTT. Protein: CATFYNRGSPLHF. Full variable domain (missing parts from reference TRBV28 and TRBJ1-6): DVKVTQSSRYLVKRTGEKVFLECVQDMDHENMFWYRQDPGLGLRLIYFSYDVKMKEKGDIPEGYSVSREKKERFSLILESASTNQTSMYLCATFYNRGSPLHFGNGTRLTVT.

The gene calls are TRBV7-8 and TRBJ2-3; 15 nucleotides align to TRBD2. Germline-derived CDR1 and CDR2 are SGHVS and FQNEAQ. J gave up 5 bases and V 5 bases, and 8 bases lay outside the gene matches. The CDR3 loop spans 17 amino acids. Written as DNA, the CDR3 is TGTGCCAGCAGCCCACGGGGACTAGCGGGAGGCAGAGATACGCAGTATTTT. Amino acids: CASSPRGLAGGRDTQYF.

This clonotype appeared many times. The chain combines TRBV6-1 with TRBJ1-2; possibly TRBD1 for D (5 bases). The CDR3 contains 15 residues. CDR1 is MNHNS, CDR2 SASEGT, per germline. With 4 bases removed from V and 3 bases from J, the gap between germline ends came to 15 bases. The CDR3 reads CASSGRVPKDYGYTF. The CDR3 DNA is TGTGCCAGCAGTGGCAGGGTCCCGAAGGACTATGGCTACACCTTC.

This clonotype showed up many times. The chain joins TRBV20-1 to TRBJ2-7, with a tentative D call TRBD1 (5 bases). Germline V gene sequence: CDR1 DFQATT, CDR2 SNEGSKA (reference sequence). CDR3 size: 14 residues. Trimming cost V 2 bases and J 0 bases, with 11 bases left between them. CDR3: CSARPLQGSYEQYF. DNA of the CDR3: TGCAGTGCTAGACCGCTGCAGGGCTCCTACGAGCAGTACTTC.

This clonotype has at least ten counts. The gene calls are TRBV28 and TRBJ2-1; D ambiguous. The CDR3 spans 12 residues. Germline assignment: CDR1 MDHEN and CDR2 SYDVKM. V lost 3 bases and J 10 bases, leaving 10 bases between the germline ends. CDR3 loop: CASSLLAVEQFF. The CDR3 DNA follows: TGTGCCAGCAGTTTGCTTGCGGTGGAGCAGTTCTTC.

This clonotype has a count of ten or more. The rearrangement joins TRBV5-1 to TRBJ2-7; the match to TRBD1 covers 7 bases. CDR1 and CDR2 from the germline V gene are SGHRS and YFSETQ. The CDR3 spans 16 residues. Losses at the gene ends were 0 bases for V and 3 bases for J; bases not matched to a gene: 9. CDR3 sequence: CASSLGGTAIFYEQYF. The CDR3 nucleotides are TGCGCCAGCAGCTTGGGGGGGACAGCAATCTTCTACGAGCAGTACTTC.

Of note for this clonotype: The junction departs from the called germline gene at one end, perhaps through a read error. The chain joins TRBV6-1 to TRBJ2-7, with 11 bases identical to TRBD2. The V gene's germline CDR1 is MNHNS and CDR2 SASEGT. The CDR3 extends over 15 amino acids. As DNA, the CDR3 is TGTACCAGCACCGAGGGGCTAGCGGGAGGCTACGAGCAGTACTTC. Amino acids: CTSTEGLAGGYEQYF.

The chain couples TRBV20-1 to TRBJ1-5, with D perhaps matching TRBD1 (6 bases). The CDR3 extends over 14 amino acids. The germline V gene has CDR1 DFQATT and CDR2 SNEGSKA (reference sequence). Trimming took off 2 bases at V and 6 bases at J, with 14 bases between the two ends. CDR3 nucleotide sequence: TGCAGTGCTAGATTATCAGGGGTTGGTCAGCCCCAGCATTTT. This sequence encodes CSARLSGVGQPQHF.

This clonotype was detected a few times. The chain employs TRBV28 and TRBJ2-1; D perhaps matches TRBD2 (6 bases). The germline CDR1 and CDR2 sequences are MDHEN and SYDVKM. The CDR3 is 15 residues long. Trimming cost V 6 bases and J 2 bases, with 14 bases left between them. Here the CDR3 reads CASSLTSSTYNEQFF. CDR3 DNA sequence: TGTGCCAGCAGCCTAACTAGCAGTACCTACAATGAGCAGTTCTTC.

The chain combines TRBV27 with TRBJ1-1; a possible D gene is TRBD1 (5 bases). This CDR3 spans 15 amino acids. The V end lost 3 bases, the J end lost 1 base, and 12 bases lay between the germline ends. CDR1 MNHEY and CDR2 SMNVEV come from the germline V gene (reference sequence). CDR3 sequence reads: CASSFTDKPNTEAFF. Here the CDR3 DNA reads TGTGCCAGCAGTTTTACGGACAAACCGAACACTGAAGCTTTCTTT.

This clonotype was detected many times. The chain combines TRBV3-1 with TRBJ2-2; 7 bases map to TRBD2. The CDR3 extends over 15 amino acids. Germline trimming cut 4 bases from V and 1 base from J; bases unmatched to any gene: 3. Germline CDR1 is LGHDT and CDR2 is YNNKEL (reference sequence). The CDR3 DNA sequence: TGTGCCAGCAGCCTCGGGACTAAGAACACCGGGGAGCTGTTTTTT. As protein: CASSLGTKNTGELFF.

In regard to this clonotype: Sequence at one end of the junction differs from germline and may be a read error. J is TRBJ2-2 and V is TRBV5-1; tentatively, D is TRBD1 (5 bases). The CDR3 extends over 13 amino acids. The germline gives CDR1 SGHRS, CDR2 YFSETQ. The CDR3 region has the DNA TGCGCCAGCAGCCAGGGCCACACCTGGGAGCTGTTTTTT. Protein product: CASSQGHTWELFF.

The genes are TRBV19 and TRBJ2-2; unclear D gene. This CDR3 comprises 13 residues. The germline gives CDR1 LNHDA, CDR2 SQIVND (reference sequence). With 3 bases removed from V and 5 bases from J, the gap between germline ends came to 7 bases. The CDR3 coding sequence is TGTGCCAGTAGTATTTGGGTTACCGGGGAGCTGTTTTTT. Protein: CASSIWVTGELFF. The full variable domain, in which reference TRBV19 and TRBJ2-2 provide the parts outside the CDR3, is DGGITQSPKYLFRKEGQNVTLSCEQNLNHDAMYWYRQDPGQGLRLIYYSQIVNDFQKGDIAEGYSVSREKKESFPLTVTSAQKNPTAFYLCASSIWVTGELFFGEGSRLTVL.

Turning to this clonotype: The CDR3 end shows no conserved phenylalanine or tryptophan, and so a read error is likely. The chain has TRBV3-1 and TRBJ2-1, with 8 nucleotides matching TRBD1. The CDR3 covers 12 residues. CDR1 LGHDT and CDR2 YNNKEL come from the germline V gene (reference sequence). V shed 3 bases and J 10 bases; nucleotides not matched to a gene: 2. This CDR3 is CASSQGQAEQFI. The CDR3 DNA follows: TGTGCCAGCAGCCAGGGACAGGCCGAGCAGTTCATC.

This clonotype was picked up many times. J is TRBJ2-3 and V is TRBV12-3 or TRBV12-4, with 7 bases fitting TRBD1. With 5 bases clipped from V and 8 bases from J, the junction kept 16 bases outside the gene matches. CDR3 length: 16 amino acids. CDR3 protein: CASSPTGVGAAGTQYF. The CDR3 DNA is TGTGCCAGCAGTCCCACAGGGGTAGGGGCTGCCGGTACGCAGTATTTT.

The rearrangement links TRBV7-9 to TRBJ2-1; TRBD2 matches 7 bases. The germline V gene encodes CDR1 SEHNR and CDR2 FQNEAQ (reference sequence). The trim removed 6 bases at V and 8 bases at J, leaving 10 bases unmatched. This CDR3 has 14 amino acids. Here the CDR3 reads CASRPGLGRYEQFF. The CDR3 DNA follows: TGTGCCAGCAGGCCCGGACTAGGACGGTATGAGCAGTTCTTC.

This clonotype occurred a few times. The chain couples TRBV20-1 to TRBJ1-2; no firm D call. CDR1 is DFQATT and CDR2 is SNEGSKA in the germline V gene (reference sequence). This CDR3 spans 16 amino acids. Trimming pared 0 bases from V and 8 bases from J, leaving 22 bases between. The CDR3 bases are TGCAGTGCTAGAGATCCTAAACTTAGGGAGCCCGAGGGCTACACCTTC. This translates into CSARDPKLREPEGYTF.